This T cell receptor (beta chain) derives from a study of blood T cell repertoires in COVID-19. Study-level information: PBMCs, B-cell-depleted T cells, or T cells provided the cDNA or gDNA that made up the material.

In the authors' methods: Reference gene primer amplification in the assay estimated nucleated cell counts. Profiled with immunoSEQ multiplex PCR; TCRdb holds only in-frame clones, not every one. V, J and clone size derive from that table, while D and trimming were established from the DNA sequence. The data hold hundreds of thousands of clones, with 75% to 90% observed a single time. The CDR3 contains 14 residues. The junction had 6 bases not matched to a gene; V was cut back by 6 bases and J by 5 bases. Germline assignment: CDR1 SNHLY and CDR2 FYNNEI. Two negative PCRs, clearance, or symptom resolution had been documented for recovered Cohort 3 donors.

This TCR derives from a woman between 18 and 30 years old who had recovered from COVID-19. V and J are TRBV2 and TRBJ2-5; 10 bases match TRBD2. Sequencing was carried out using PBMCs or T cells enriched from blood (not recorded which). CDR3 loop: CASSAAGGRETQYF. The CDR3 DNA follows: TGTGCCAGCAGCGCAGCGGGGGGGCGGGAGACCCAGTACTTC. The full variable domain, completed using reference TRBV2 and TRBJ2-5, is EPEVTQTPSHQVTQMGQEVILRCVPISNHLYFYWYRQILGQKVEFLVSFYNNEISEKSEIFDDQFSVERPDGSNFTLKIRSTKLEDSAMYFCASSAAGGRETQYFGPGTRLLVL.